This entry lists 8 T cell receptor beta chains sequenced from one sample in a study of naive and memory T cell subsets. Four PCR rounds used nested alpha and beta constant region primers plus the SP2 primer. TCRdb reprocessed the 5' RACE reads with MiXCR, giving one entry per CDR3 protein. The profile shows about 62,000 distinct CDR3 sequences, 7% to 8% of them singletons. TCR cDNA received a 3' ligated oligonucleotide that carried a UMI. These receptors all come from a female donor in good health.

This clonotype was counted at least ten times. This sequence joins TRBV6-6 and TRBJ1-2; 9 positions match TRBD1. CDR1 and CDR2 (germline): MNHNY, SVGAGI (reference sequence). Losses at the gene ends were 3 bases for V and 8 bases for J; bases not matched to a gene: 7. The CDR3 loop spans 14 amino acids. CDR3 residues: CASSYTGGALGYTF. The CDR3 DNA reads TGTGCCAGCAGTTATACAGGGGGCGCATTAGGCTACACCTTC.

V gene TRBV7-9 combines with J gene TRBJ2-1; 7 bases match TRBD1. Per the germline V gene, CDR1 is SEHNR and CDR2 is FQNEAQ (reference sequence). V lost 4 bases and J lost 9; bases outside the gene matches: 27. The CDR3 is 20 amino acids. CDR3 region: CASSSQTGVSSSRGHAEQFF. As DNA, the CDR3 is TGTGCCAGCAGCTCCCAAACAGGGGTATCGTCAAGCAGGGGCCATGCTGAGCAGTTCTTC.

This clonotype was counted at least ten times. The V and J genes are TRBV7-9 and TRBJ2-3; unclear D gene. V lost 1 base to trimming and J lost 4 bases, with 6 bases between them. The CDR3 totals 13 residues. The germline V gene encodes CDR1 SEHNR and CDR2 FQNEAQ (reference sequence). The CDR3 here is CASSLGFSDTQYF. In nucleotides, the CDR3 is TGTGCCAGCAGCTTAGGCTTCTCAGATACGCAGTATTTT. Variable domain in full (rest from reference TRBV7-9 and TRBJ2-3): DTGVSQNPRHKITKRGQNVTFRCDPISEHNRLYWYRQTLGQGPEFLTYFQNEAQLEKSRLLSDRFSAERPKGSFSTLEIQRTEQGDSAMYLCASSLGFSDTQYFGPGTRLTVL.

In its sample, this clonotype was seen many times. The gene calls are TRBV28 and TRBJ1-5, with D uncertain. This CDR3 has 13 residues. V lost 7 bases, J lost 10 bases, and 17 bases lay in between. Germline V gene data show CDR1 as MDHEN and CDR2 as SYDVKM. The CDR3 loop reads CASTPARRGPQHF. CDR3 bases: TGTGCCAGCACTCCTGCGAGGAGAGGACCCCAGCATTTT.

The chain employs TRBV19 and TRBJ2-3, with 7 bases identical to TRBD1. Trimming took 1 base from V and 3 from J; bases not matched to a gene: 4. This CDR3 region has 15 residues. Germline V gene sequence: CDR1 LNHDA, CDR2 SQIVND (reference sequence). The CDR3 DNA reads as TGTGCCAGTAGTATAGGACAGGGTGGAACAGATACGCAGTATTTT. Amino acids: CASSIGQGGTDTQYF.

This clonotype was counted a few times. The CDR3 reads CASSKTGLGTEAFF. For the CDR3, the DNA is TGTGCCAGCAGCAAGACAGGGTTGGGAACTGAAGCTTTCTTT. The chain couples TRBV6-1 to TRBJ1-1; 7 bases are a match to TRBD1. V was clipped by 6 bases and J by 5 bases; unmatched bases: 9. The CDR3 has 14 amino acids. Per germline, CDR1 MNHNS and CDR2 SASEGT.

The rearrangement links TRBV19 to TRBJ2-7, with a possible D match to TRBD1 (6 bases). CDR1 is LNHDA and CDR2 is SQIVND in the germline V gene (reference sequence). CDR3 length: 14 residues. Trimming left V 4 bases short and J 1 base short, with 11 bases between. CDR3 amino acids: CASSKDRISYEQYF. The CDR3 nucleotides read TGTGCCAGTAGTAAAGACAGGATTTCCTACGAGCAGTACTTC.

The DNA of the CDR3 is TGTGCCAGCAGCCCGGGAGGGGCGAACACTGAAGCTTTCTTT. Amino acid sequence: CASSPGGANTEAFF. V usage is TRBV7-9 and J usage is TRBJ1-1; D perhaps matches TRBD1 (5 bases). Germline lookup yields CDR1 SEHNR and CDR2 FQNEAQ (reference sequence). The CDR3 length is 14 residues. V was pared by 5 bases and J by 1 base, with 11 bases between.